This TCR beta chain was captured by sequencing in a study of T cell repertoires in cytomegalovirus infection. Overall study context: Through public TCR beta signatures, both CMV infection and matching HLA type were indicated. General study results and limits: Carriage of CMV together with the relevant HLA was identifiable through cumulative public TCR beta family frequency.

TCRdb re-called the reads with MiXCR, one entry per CDR3 protein. This table has 250,000 to 400,000 distinct CDR3 sequences, roughly 25% appearing once. In germline, CDR1 is MDHEN, CDR2 SYDVKM. Trimming pared 7 bases from V and 4 bases from J, leaving 13 bases between. The CDR3 has 13 amino acids. A note on this clonotype: Its antigen is not known.

This clonotype was obtained from a human donor in good health (CMV status not recorded). Some clones in this sample may be carry-over from other donors' samples. This rearrangement joins TRBV28 to TRBJ1-2; D gene ambiguous. The sample consisted of cultured PBMCs, taken from culture after CMV antigen stimulation. CDR3 sequence (DNA): TGTGCCAGCAACCTCGGGAGACTCTATGGCTACACCTTC. This encodes CASNLGRLYGYTF.